Presented here are 9 T cell receptor beta chains from one specimen sequenced in a study of shared clonotypes between healthy human individuals. Profiled with immunoSEQ multiplex PCR; TCRdb holds only in-frame clones, not every one. The sample records more than 1 million clones, more than 75% being singletons. Material for sequencing was memory CD4+ T cells from PBMCs. Described subset: CD45RA-negative fraction. The origin of the receptors is a man younger than 35 in good health. Some clones in this sample may be carry-over from other donors' samples.

This sequence joins TRBV21-1 and TRBJ2-3; TRBD2, the D gene given by the table, was not confirmed from the DNA. TRBV21-1 is a pseudogene segment. The length of the CDR3 is 21 residues. CDR3 protein: CASSKGGSGAGGTQCTDTQYF. The DNA for the CDR3 is TGTGCCAGCAGCAAAGGTGGGTCCGGAGCGGGAGGTACCCAATGCACAGATACGCAGTATTTT.

J is TRBJ2-5 and V is TRBV5-4, with 8 positions matching TRBD2. Germline V gives CDR1 SGHNT, CDR2 YYREEE (reference sequence). The V gene end was trimmed by 4 bases and the J gene end by 3 bases; junction bases not matched to a gene: 11. This CDR3 has 16 amino acids. CDR3 amino acids: CASSPTGTSLKETQYF. The CDR3 DNA follows: TGTGCCAGCAGCCCGACCGGGACTAGTCTTAAAGAGACCCAGTACTTC.

The chain uses TRBV5-4 and TRBJ1-5; D not resolved. The V gene's germline CDR1 is SGHNT and CDR2 YYREEE (reference sequence). The V gene lost 0 bases and the J gene lost 1 base, with 5 bases spanning the gap. CDR3 length equals 14 residues. The CDR3 loop reads CASSLAPSNQPQHF. CDR3 nucleotide sequence: TGTGCCAGCAGCTTGGCCCCAAGCAATCAGCCCCAGCATTTT.

The chain links TRBV14 to TRBJ2-7; 11 bases map to TRBD1. Germline CDR1 reads SGHDN; CDR2 reads FVKESK. The CDR3 covers 14 residues. V shed 5 bases, J shed 6 bases, and the junction held 6 bases outside the gene matches. CDR3 sequence (DNA): TGTGCCAGCAGCATACGGGGGACAGGGGGCGAGCAGTACTTC. It specifies CASSIRGTGGEQYF.

The table lists this clone with a few counts. J is TRBJ2-1 and V is TRBV28, with TRBD2 identical over 10 bases. Germline V gene data show CDR1 as MDHEN and CDR2 as SYDVKM. This CDR3 is 17 amino acids long. V gave up 1 base and J gave up 4 bases; unmatched junction bases: 7. The CDR3 nucleotides are TGTGCCAGCAGTTTATCTCCCGAAGCGGGAGGGTACAATGAGCAGTTCTTC. Residues: CASSLSPEAGGYNEQFF.

At least ten counts were recorded for this clone. CDR3 sequence (DNA): TGTGCCAGCAGCTGGGGACTAGCGGGGGGGAGCACAGATACGCAGTATTTT. Translation gives CASSWGLAGGSTDTQYF. The chain joins TRBV7-8 to TRBJ2-3; TRBD2 matches 16 bases. The CDR3 is 17 amino acids. The trim removed 4 bases at V and 0 bases at J, leaving 1 base unmatched. Germline-derived CDR1 and CDR2 are SGHVS and FQNEAQ.

This clone was observed at least ten times. The V gene is TRBV30, the J gene TRBJ2-5, with 8 bases aligning to TRBD1. V lost 0 bases and J lost 1; bases outside the gene matches: 4. Germline CDR1 GTSNPN, CDR2 SVGIG (reference sequence). The CDR3 has 15 residues. In DNA, the CDR3 is TGTGCCTGGAGTGTTTTCAGGGGGCTCCAAGAGACCCAGTACTTC. This gives the protein CAWSVFRGLQETQYF.

This clone turned up a few times. The rearrangement joins TRBV6-5 to TRBJ2-1; the D gene is possibly TRBD1 (6 bases). Germline assignment: CDR1 MNHEY and CDR2 SVGAGI. This CDR3 spans 16 amino acids. The ends were cut back, 2 bases at V and 0 bases at J, with 11 bases in the middle. The CDR3 DNA reads as TGTGCCAGCAGTTACCAAGCGGACAGCTCCTACAATGAGCAGTTCTTC. This codes for CASSYQADSSYNEQFF.

The chain joins TRBV5-6 to TRBJ2-7; D unclear. Trimming took off 1 base at V and 5 bases at J, with 16 bases between the two ends. Germline loops: CDR1 SGHDT, CDR2 YYEEEE. The CDR3 totals 15 residues. The CDR3 DNA reads TGTGCCAGCAGCTTGCTGCGGTACTCTCTCCACGAGCAGTACTTC. It specifies CASSLLRYSLHEQYF.